The 9 T cell receptor beta chains reported below all come from one sample, sequenced in a study of identical twins. TCRdb processed the 5' RACE reads anew with MiXCR; each CDR3 protein has one entry. The sample shows around 550,000 distinct CDR3 sequences, 13% to 15% of them seen only once. These sequences were also reported in another study, on yellow fever vaccine responses in identical twins.

Sequenced material: CD4+ T cells sorted from blood. These receptors originate from a woman aged 18 to 35 in good health.

The CDR3 DNA sequence: TGTGCCAGCAGTTCTCCCGGGGGCAAGGGACTAGCGGGAGACACCGGGGAGCTGTTTTTT. This gives the protein CASSSPGGKGLAGDTGELFF. The chain carries TRBV27 and TRBJ2-2; 14 bases agree with TRBD2. The CDR3 has 20 amino acids. The V and J ends lost 4 bases and 3 bases, in that order; junction bases with no gene match: 13. Germline lookup yields CDR1 MNHEY and CDR2 SMNVEV (reference sequence).

The chain has TRBV6-5 and TRBJ1-6, with no clear D. Germline V lookup: CDR1 MNHEY, CDR2 SVGAGI. The V gene lost 0 bases and the J gene lost 7 bases, with 10 bases spanning the gap. The CDR3 has 15 residues. The CDR3 nucleotides read TGTGCCAGCAGTTACTCCGGACGGGTAAATTCACCCCTCCACTTT. Translated, it gives CASSYSGRVNSPLHF.

This clonotype was recorded a few times. This chain connects TRBV25-1 to TRBJ1-1; weak D call: TRBD1 (6 bases). The CDR3 runs to 13 residues. V was cut by 7 bases and J by 3 bases, with 12 bases left in between. Germline V gene lookup returns CDR1 MGHDK and CDR2 SYGVNS. CDR3 sequence: CASTPTGYTEAFF. Written as DNA, the CDR3 is TGTGCCAGCACCCCCACAGGGTACACTGAAGCTTTCTTT. The whole variable domain, filled in from reference TRBV25-1 and TRBJ1-1, reads EADIYQTPRYLVIGTGKKITLECSQTMGHDKMYWYQQDPGMELHLIHYSYGVNSTEKGDLSSESTVSRIRTEHFPLTLESARPSHTSQYLCASTPTGYTEAFFGQGTRLTVV.

This chain joins TRBV27 and TRBJ2-1; 8 positions agree with TRBD2. CDR3 length equals 16 residues. Germline lookup yields CDR1 MNHEY and CDR2 SMNVEV (reference sequence). V shed 5 bases and J 10 bases; nucleotides not matched to a gene: 16. In nucleotides, the CDR3 is TGTGCCAGCAGTCGGCTCGGGAGCGGGAGTTCAAAAGAGCAGTTCTTC. Protein sequence: CASSRLGSGSSKEQFF.

V usage is TRBV7-9 and J usage is TRBJ2-2; TRBD1 aligns across 8 bases. This CDR3 contains 17 residues. The germline gives CDR1 SEHNR, CDR2 FQNEAQ (reference sequence). Unmatched junction bases numbered 6, after V lost 0 bases and J lost 3 bases. The CDR3 here is CASSLARTGSDTGELFF. In DNA, the CDR3 is TGTGCCAGCAGCTTAGCGAGGACAGGGTCGGACACCGGGGAGCTGTTTTTT.

The chain links TRBV29-1 to TRBJ2-1; D gene uncertain. V lost 1 base to trimming and J lost 6 bases, with 10 bases between them. CDR1 is SQVTM and CDR2 is ANQGSEA in the germline V gene. The CDR3 length is 13 residues. Here the CDR3 DNA reads TGCAGCGTTGAAGGCCAATTGGGCAATGAGCAGTTCTTC. Translation gives CSVEGQLGNEQFF.

This rearrangement joins TRBV4-1 to TRBJ1-1; 8 nucleotides align to TRBD1. Germline V gene lookup returns CDR1 MGHRA and CDR2 YSYEKL. Losses at the gene ends were 3 bases for V and 1 base for J; bases not matched to a gene: 7. The CDR3 extends over 16 amino acids. The CDR3 DNA reads TGCGCCAGCAGCCACCTCGGACAGGGACCGAACACTGAAGCTTTCTTT. Translation gives CASSHLGQGPNTEAFF.

The chain carries TRBV28 and TRBJ1-1, with 8 bases fitting TRBD1. Per the germline V gene, CDR1 is MDHEN and CDR2 is SYDVKM. V gave up 1 base and J gave up 6 bases; unmatched junction bases: 10. The CDR3 covers 16 residues. CDR3 nucleotides: TGTGCCAGCAGTTTATCCCTACCGGGACAGGAGGCTGAAGCTTTCTTT. Translating gives CASSLSLPGQEAEAFF.

This clonotype was seen more than once but under ten times. The rearrangement joins TRBV5-1 to TRBJ2-5; 7 bases are a match to TRBD2. V shed 7 bases, J shed 2 bases, and the junction held 8 bases outside the gene matches. Germline CDR1 is SGHRS and CDR2 is YFSETQ. The CDR3 runs to 14 residues. The CDR3: CASSPGLIQETQYF. For the CDR3, the DNA is TGCGCCAGCTCTCCGGGACTAATACAAGAGACCCAGTACTTC.